This T cell receptor beta chain emerged from a study of control samples from healthy donors and cancer patients. Per germline, CDR1 LNHNV and CDR2 YYDKDF (reference sequence). The CDR3 contains 15 residues. Trimming removed 0 bases at V and 2 bases at J, with 11 bases between. Sequenced by immunoSEQ multiplex PCR; TCRdb stores in-frame clones only, minus some. The sample carries tens of thousands of clones, 90% to 95% recorded once. Sequenced sample: blood. This TCR came from a man between 25 and 39 years old in good health. The chain joins TRBV15 to TRBJ2-7; maybe TRBD2 (5 bases). CDR3 nucleotide sequence: TGTGCCACCAGCAGAGATCTGCAGCGGCCCTACGAGCAGTACTTC. Protein sequence: CATSRDLQRPYEQYF.